This T cell receptor beta chain was recorded in a study of PD-1 blockade in classical Hodgkin lymphoma. Sequencing was performed with immunoSEQ multiplex PCR; in TCRdb, only in-frame clones are kept and a portion is missing. The repertoire has tens of thousands of clones, less than 95% of them found once; the top ten carry approximately 2.9%. V was shortened by 0 bases and J by 5 bases, with 14 bases between the two germline ends. Germline V CDR1 and CDR2: MGHRA, YSYEKL. The CDR3 loop spans 16 amino acids. This clone was seen just once. What it recognizes is unknown. General study findings and limits: It was among complete responders that baseline diversity resembled that of newly diagnosed patients. Healthy donors were reported to have higher baseline TCR diversity than newly diagnosed patients.

The time point: cycle 4 day 1 (C4D1), after more than five weeks of nivolumab. Every patient experienced relapse after autologous stem cell transplantation, and brentuximab vedotin exposure varied. Patients showed best responses of complete response, partial response or progressive disease. This sequence joins TRBV4-1 and TRBJ2-1; D uncertain. This receptor was obtained from a human donor with classical Hodgkin lymphoma. The source material was peripheral blood mononuclear cells (PBMCs), sampled before the fourth cycle of nivolumab. The CDR3 region has the DNA TGCGCCAGCAGCCAAGATTTTTCTGCTGGAAACAATGAGCAGTTCTTC. This translates into CASSQDFSAGNNEQFF.